Presented here are 27 T cell receptor beta chains from one specimen sequenced in a study of blood T cells in healthy people across ages. For the second PCR, which ran for roughly 7 to 11 cycles, a sample-barcoded 5' primer and a J-beta primer mix were used. MiXCR, run by TCRdb on the 5' RACE reads, gives a single entry per CDR3 protein. The sample yields fewer than 2,000,000 distinct CDR3 sequences, 35% to 50% seen once. Sequences were obtained from blood. The receptor source for this set is a human donor in good health.

The chain employs TRBV7-2 and TRBJ2-7, with D perhaps matching TRBD2 (6 bases). Trimming removed 1 base from V and 0 bases from J, with 13 bases in between. The CDR3 is made up of 16 amino acids. Germline CDR1 reads SGHTA; CDR2 reads FQGNSA. CDR3 residues: CASSLVGGLSSYEQYF. CDR3 in DNA: TGTGCCAGCAGCTTAGTGGGAGGCCTGAGCTCCTACGAGCAGTACTTC.

The gene calls are TRBV6-5 and TRBJ1-2; no clear D. Trimming removed 6 bases from V and 6 bases from J, with 11 bases in between. The length of the CDR3 is 12 residues. Germline CDR1 is MNHEY and CDR2 is SVGAGI. DNA of the CDR3: TGTGCCAGCAGCCCCCCCCTAGATGGCTACACCTTC. This sequence encodes CASSPPLDGYTF.

This clonotype was seen at least ten times. The chain employs TRBV29-1 and TRBJ2-5, with 8 bases identical to TRBD1. Germline V CDR1 and CDR2: SQVTM, ANQGSEA. The CDR3 contains 12 residues. J lost 4 bases, V lost 6 bases, and 4 bases had no gene match. The CDR3 reads CSVHDRGETQYF. The CDR3 DNA reads as TGCAGCGTCCACGACAGGGGAGAGACCCAGTACTTC.

The chain recombines TRBV21-1 with TRBJ1-2. TRBV21-1 is termed a pseudogene. There are 14 residues in the CDR3. The CDR3 here is CARHERPDNYGYTF. The CDR3 nucleotides are TGTGCCAGGCACGAACGTCCAGATAATTATGGCTACACCTTC.

The rearrangement links TRBV20-1 to TRBJ2-1, with 12 nucleotides matching TRBD2. The junction had 10 bases not matched to a gene; V was cut back by 5 bases and J by 5 bases. Germline V lookup: CDR1 DFQATT, CDR2 SNEGSKA (reference sequence). CDR3 length: 16 residues. CDR3 residues: CSASPLAGGPHNEQFF. The CDR3 DNA follows: TGCAGTGCTTCCCCCCTAGCGGGGGGGCCCCACAATGAGCAGTTCTTC.

This clonotype has just a few counts. This chain links TRBV2 with TRBJ1-6, with D possibly matching TRBD1 (6 bases). The CDR3 consists of 14 residues. V was clipped by 10 bases and J by 7 bases, with 17 bases between them. Germline CDR1 is SNHLY and CDR2 is FYNNEI. This CDR3 is CATQPHRDNSPLHF. CDR3 bases: TGTGCCACCCAACCGCACAGGGACAATTCACCCCTCCACTTT.

The table lists this clonotype with a few counts. This chain uses TRBV5-5 with TRBJ1-2; unclear D gene. Trimming took 2 bases from V and 6 from J, leaving 11 bases between them. CDR3 length equals 13 residues. Germline V lookup: CDR1 SGHKS, CDR2 YYEKEE (reference sequence). CDR3 amino acids: CASSFAVNHGYTF. CDR3 DNA sequence: TGTGCCAGCAGCTTCGCCGTCAACCATGGCTACACCTTC.

V gene TRBV10-2 combines with J gene TRBJ2-7; D unclear. CDR3 length: 16 amino acids. Trimming pared 1 base from V and 3 bases from J, leaving 16 bases between. Germline V gene lookup returns CDR1 WSHSY and CDR2 SAAADI. The CDR3 nucleotides read TGCGCCAGCAGTGAGTACCGGGCCGTCCCTAACTACGAGCAGTACTTC. Amino acid sequence: CASSEYRAVPNYEQYF.

Remarks on this clonotype: One end of the junction does not line up with germline, which may come from a read error. The chain uses TRBV28 and TRBJ2-7, with a tentative D call TRBD2 (5 bases). CDR1 and CDR2 (germline): MDHEN, SYDVKM. This CDR3 comprises 13 residues. CDR3 residues: CTSRTGNSYEQYF. CDR3 in DNA: TGTACCAGCAGAACCGGGAACTCCTACGAGCAGTACTTC.

V is TRBV20-1 and J is TRBJ1-5, with 9 bases matching TRBD1. The CDR3 spans 15 residues. CDR1 and CDR2 from the germline V gene are DFQATT and SNEGSKA (reference sequence). Trimming took 5 bases from V and 1 from J; bases not matched to a gene: 6. CDR3 residues: CSARTGTGSNQPQHF. CDR3 nucleotides: TGCAGTGCTCGCACAGGGACAGGGAGCAATCAGCCCCAGCATTTT.

This clonotype came up a few times. V and J are TRBV10-3 and TRBJ1-1, with D possibly matching TRBD1 (5 bases). V lost 2 bases to trimming and J lost 6 bases, with 7 bases between them. There are 12 residues in the CDR3. Germline CDR1 is ENHRY and CDR2 is SYGVKD. CDR3 loop: CAISEGGSEAFF. In nucleotides, the CDR3 is TGTGCCATCAGTGAGGGGGGATCTGAAGCTTTCTTT.

V and J are TRBV20-1 and TRBJ2-5; 7 bases align to TRBD1. After removal of 0 bases from V and 5 bases from J, the junction contained 9 bases not matched to a gene. CDR1 and CDR2 from the germline V gene are DFQATT and SNEGSKA (reference sequence). The CDR3 consists of 15 residues. The CDR3: CSARDKRGPRETQYF. The CDR3 bases are TGCAGTGCTAGAGATAAGAGGGGGCCCCGGGAGACCCAGTACTTC.

The chain recombines TRBV5-5 with TRBJ1-4, with D possibly TRBD1 on 6 matching bases. Trimming shortened V by 3 bases and J by 4 bases, and 10 bases separated the two germline ends. This CDR3 has 14 residues. From germline, CDR1 is SGHKS and CDR2 YYEKEE (reference sequence). Written as DNA, the CDR3 is TGTGCCAGCAGCTCCAGGGGAGGTAATGAAAAACTGTTTTTT. Protein product: CASSSRGGNEKLFF.

V gene TRBV24-1 combines with J gene TRBJ1-3; a weak D match, TRBD1 (6 bases). CDR1 is KGHDR, CDR2 SFDVKD, per germline. V lost 3 bases and J 3 bases, leaving 11 bases between the germline ends. The CDR3 is 15 amino acids. CDR3 nucleotides: TGTGCCACCAGTGATGGGACATTATTTGGAAACACCATATATTTT. It is translated as CATSDGTLFGNTIYF.

CDR3 loop: CASSLIGEGEQFF. The DNA for the CDR3 is TGCGCCAGCAGCTTGATCGGGGAGGGTGAGCAGTTCTTC. The V and J genes are TRBV5-1 and TRBJ2-1; 7 bases fit TRBD2. CDR1 and CDR2 from the germline V gene are SGHRS and YFSETQ. CDR3 length equals 13 residues. Trimming cost V 1 base and J 9 bases; bases outside gene matches: 4. Complete variable domain (other parts from reference TRBV5-1 and TRBJ2-1): KAGVTQTPRYLIKTRGQQVTLSCSPISGHRSVSWYQQTPGQGLQFLFEYFSETQRNKGNFPGRFSGRQFSNSRSEMNVSTLELGDSALYLCASSLIGEGEQFFGPGTRLTVL.

This clonotype was counted between two and nine times. This chain links TRBV12-5 with TRBJ2-5, with 7 bases lining up with TRBD1. Matching the DNA end better, TRBJ2-7 makes the J call doubtful. The CDR3 is made up of 13 amino acids. CDR1 LGHNT and CDR2 FRNRAP come from the germline V gene. The CDR3 DNA reads TGTGCTAGTGGTTTGGCCCAGGGGGTCGAGCAGTACTTC. Its protein product is CASGLAQGVEQYF.

This chain connects TRBV6-6 to TRBJ1-2, with D possibly being TRBD1 (6 bases). The germline V gene has CDR1 MNHNY and CDR2 SVGAGI (reference sequence). Trimming pared 6 bases from V and 1 base from J, leaving 18 bases between. This CDR3 spans 16 amino acids. The CDR3 region is CASSLYRENDNYGYTF. CDR3 bases: TGTGCCAGCAGCCTTTACAGGGAGAATGATAACTATGGCTACACCTTC.

This clonotype was observed a few times. This chain connects TRBV4-1 to TRBJ2-5; 7 bases are shared with TRBD2. This CDR3 has 15 residues. CDR1 is MGHRA, CDR2 YSYEKL, per germline. V shed 1 base, J shed 3 bases, and the junction held 5 bases outside the gene matches. CDR3 in DNA: TGCGCCAGCAGCCAAGTGGACCGGGGGGAAGAGACCCAGTACTTC. This sequence encodes CASSQVDRGEETQYF.

The V gene is TRBV7-6, the J gene TRBJ2-5; D not resolved. This CDR3 comprises 15 residues. Germline V gene sequence: CDR1 SGHVS, CDR2 FNYEAQ. Deletions cut 2 bases from V and 5 bases from J, with 15 bases between. CDR3: CASSLYPTAPETQYF. DNA for the CDR3: TGTGCCAGCAGCTTATACCCCACCGCCCCGGAGACCCAGTACTTC.

Only a few counts were recorded for this clonotype. The chain couples TRBV20-1 to TRBJ1-2; D gene unclear. The V end was cut by 2 bases, the J end by 4 bases, with 14 bases between. This CDR3 has 14 amino acids. Per germline, CDR1 DFQATT and CDR2 SNEGSKA (reference sequence). The CDR3 region has the DNA TGCAGTGCTAGAACCCAAACAGTGACCTATGGCTACACCTTC. This gives the protein CSARTQTVTYGYTF.

The chain recombines TRBV7-9 with TRBJ2-1, with TRBD2 matching 12 bases. The CDR3 runs to 16 residues. Germline values: CDR1 SEHNR, CDR2 FQNEAQ (reference sequence). The V gene end was trimmed by 5 bases and the J gene end by 7 bases; junction bases not matched to a gene: 9. CDR3 sequence reads: CASSPRGLAGLNEQFF. The DNA for the CDR3 is TGTGCCAGCAGCCCCAGAGGACTAGCGGGGTTGAATGAGCAGTTCTTC. The full variable domain, completed using reference TRBV7-9 and TRBJ2-1, is DTGVSQNPRHKITKRGQNVTFRCDPISEHNRLYWYRQTLGQGPEFLTYFQNEAQLEKSRLLSDRFSAERPKGSFSTLEIQRTEQGDSAMYLCASSPRGLAGLNEQFFGPGTRLTVL.

This clonotype was observed a handful of times. The chain employs TRBV7-2 and TRBJ2-5, with D unclear. The CDR3 runs to 13 residues. The V and J ends lost 0 bases and 4 bases respectively, with 6 bases between them. Germline-derived CDR1 and CDR2 are SGHTA and FQGNSA. The CDR3 DNA is TGTGCCAGCAGCTTAGCGGTTCCAGAGACCCAGTACTTC. This sequence encodes CASSLAVPETQYF.

There are a few counts of this clonotype. The chain has TRBV6-5 and TRBJ2-1; no clear D. V lost 4 bases, J lost 12 bases, and 13 bases lay in between. Germline CDR1 MNHEY, CDR2 SVGAGI. The CDR3 consists of 12 residues. CDR3 coding DNA: TGTGCCAGCAGTTCGCCTGCATTGGTGCAGTTCTTC. Translating it yields CASSSPALVQFF.

The chain uses TRBV7-2 and TRBJ1-2; TRBD1 might be the D (6 bases). Per the germline V gene, CDR1 is SGHTA and CDR2 is FQGNSA. The V and J ends lost 5 bases and 0 bases respectively, with 16 bases between them. The CDR3 is 16 residues long. The CDR3 loop is CASSSGQPVPNYGYTF. The CDR3 nucleotides are TGTGCCAGCAGCAGCGGACAGCCAGTTCCTAACTATGGCTACACCTTC.

This clonotype appeared a few times. The chain couples TRBV7-2 to TRBJ2-7, with a tentative D call TRBD1 (5 bases). Between the trimmed V and J ends, which lost 5 bases and 0 bases, there was a span of 23 bases. The CDR3 covers 18 residues. Germline V gene data show CDR1 as SGHTA and CDR2 as FQGNSA. The CDR3 nucleotides read TGTGCCAGCAGCCCCTGGGTGGGGCGAAAAACAAGCTCCTACGAGCAGTACTTC. Translating it yields CASSPWVGRKTSSYEQYF.

The rearrangement uses TRBV20-1 and TRBJ2-7, with 7 bases matching TRBD2. The CDR3 is 13 amino acids. The ends lost 6 bases at V and 3 bases at J; junction bases unmatched: 8. Germline assignment: CDR1 DFQATT and CDR2 SNEGSKA (reference sequence). As DNA, the CDR3 is TGCAGTGCACTGAGCGGGGATTTCTACGAGCAGTACTTC. It is translated as CSALSGDFYEQYF.

This chain links TRBV9 with TRBJ2-3; 8 nucleotides line up with TRBD2. CDR3 length equals 14 residues. The junction had 5 bases not matched to a gene; V was cut back by 0 bases and J by 8 bases. Per germline, CDR1 SGDLS and CDR2 YYNGEE. The CDR3 region has the DNA TGTGCCAGCAGCGTAGCGGGGGGGCGCGGTACGCAGTATTTT. Its translation is CASSVAGGRGTQYF.